This T cell receptor beta chain was profiled in a study of blood T cells in healthy people across ages. Trimming took 2 bases from V and 5 from J, leaving 9 bases between them. The CDR3 is 14 amino acids. The germline V gene encodes CDR1 MGHRA and CDR2 YSYEKL. A J-beta primer mix and a sample-barcoded 5' primer were used in a second PCR of roughly 6 to 12 cycles. TCRdb reanalysed the 5' RACE reads using MiXCR and keeps one entry per CDR3 protein. The profile shows approximately 780,000 distinct CDR3 sequences, about a quarter of them singletons. The table lists this clonotype with a few counts. These data also formed part of another study, on T cells of mothers and their children. That source adds: The second PCR's M1S primer added sample barcodes and 2-4 random nucleotides. Each mother yielded more than 8 million TCR beta CDR3 reads. Each child yielded several million reads.

The TCR comes from a boy aged 10-17 years in good health. The chain employs TRBV4-1 and TRBJ2-2; D gene uncertain. Sequences were obtained from blood. The CDR3 spells CASSQNYRTGELFF. The CDR3 DNA reads TGCGCCAGCAGCCAAAATTACAGAACCGGGGAGCTGTTTTTT.